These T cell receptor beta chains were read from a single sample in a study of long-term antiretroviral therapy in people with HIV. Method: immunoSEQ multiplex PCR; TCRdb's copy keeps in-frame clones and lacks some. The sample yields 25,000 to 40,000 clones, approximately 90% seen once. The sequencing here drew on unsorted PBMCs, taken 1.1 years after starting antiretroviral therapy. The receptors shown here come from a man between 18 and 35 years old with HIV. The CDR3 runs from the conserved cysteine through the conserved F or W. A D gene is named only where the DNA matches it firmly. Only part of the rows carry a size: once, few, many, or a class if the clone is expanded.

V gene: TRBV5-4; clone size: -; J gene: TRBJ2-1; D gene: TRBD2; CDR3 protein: CASSLGTSGGAYNEQFF; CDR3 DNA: TGTGCCAGCAGCCTCGGGACTAGCGGGGGTGCCTACAATGAGCAGTTCTTC
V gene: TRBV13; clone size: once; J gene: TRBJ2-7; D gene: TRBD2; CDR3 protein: CASSLGRGGVDEQYF; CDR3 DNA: TGTGCCAGCAGCTTAGGTCGGGGGGGGGTTGACGAGCAGTACTTC
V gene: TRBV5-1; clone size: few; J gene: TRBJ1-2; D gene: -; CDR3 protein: CASSLAAGSVGGYTF; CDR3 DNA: TGCGCCAGCAGCTTGGCCGCAGGATCGGTGGGCGGCTACACCTTC
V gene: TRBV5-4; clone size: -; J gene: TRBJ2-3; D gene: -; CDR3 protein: CASSHTDTQYF; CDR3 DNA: TGTGCCAGCAGTCACACAGATACGCAGTATTTT
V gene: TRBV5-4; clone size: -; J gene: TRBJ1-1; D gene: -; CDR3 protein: CASRAGVNTEAFF; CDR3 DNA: TGTGCCAGCCGCGCCGGGGTGAACACTGAAGCTTTCTTT
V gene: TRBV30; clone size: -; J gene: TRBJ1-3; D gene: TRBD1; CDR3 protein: CAWSANRGPGNTIYF; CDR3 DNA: TGTGCCTGGAGTGCTAACAGGGGACCTGGAAACACCATATATTTT
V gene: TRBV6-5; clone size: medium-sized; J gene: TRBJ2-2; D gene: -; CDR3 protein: CASSYGVGTGELFF; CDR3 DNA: TGTGCCAGCAGTTACGGGGTGGGGACCGGGGAGCTGTTTTTT
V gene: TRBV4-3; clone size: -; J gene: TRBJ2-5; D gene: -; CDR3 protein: CASSQESPIKETQYF; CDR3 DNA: TGCGCCAGCAGCCAAGAAAGCCCCATCAAAGAGACCCAGTACTTC
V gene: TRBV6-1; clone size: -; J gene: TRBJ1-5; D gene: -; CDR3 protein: CASSEIGSWQPQHF; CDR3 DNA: TGTGCCAGCAGTGAAATAGGCTCTTGGCAGCCCCAGCATTTT
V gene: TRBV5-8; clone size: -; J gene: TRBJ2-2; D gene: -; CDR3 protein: CASSLGYRDTADTGELFF; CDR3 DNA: TGTGCCAGCAGCTTGGGGTACCGGGACACCGCCGACACCGGGGAGCTGTTTTTT
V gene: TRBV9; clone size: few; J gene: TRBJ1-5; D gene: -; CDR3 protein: CASSPDGNSNQPQHF; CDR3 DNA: TGTGCCAGCAGCCCCGACGGGAATAGCAATCAGCCCCAGCATTTT
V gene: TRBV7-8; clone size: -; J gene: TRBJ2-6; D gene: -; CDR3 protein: CASSARQVRSGANVLTF; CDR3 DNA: TGTGCCAGCAGCGCCCGACAGGTCCGCTCTGGGGCCAACGTCCTGACTTTC
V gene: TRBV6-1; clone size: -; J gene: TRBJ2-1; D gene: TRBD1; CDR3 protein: CASSDSGTGGDEQFF; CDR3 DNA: TGTGCCAGCAGTGACTCCGGGACAGGGGGCGATGAGCAGTTCTTC
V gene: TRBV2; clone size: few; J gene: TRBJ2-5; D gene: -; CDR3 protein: CASKAWGASVEETQYF; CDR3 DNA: TGTGCCAGCAAAGCTTGGGGGGCGAGTGTCGAAGAGACCCAGTACTTC
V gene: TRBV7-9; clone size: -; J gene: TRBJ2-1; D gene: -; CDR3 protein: CASSPRAYNEQFF; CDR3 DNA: TGTGCCAGCAGCCCTAGGGCCTACAATGAGCAGTTCTTC
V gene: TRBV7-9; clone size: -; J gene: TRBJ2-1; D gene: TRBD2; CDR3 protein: CASSPQSGTSAYNEQFF; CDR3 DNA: TGTGCCAGCAGCCCCCAATCCGGGACTAGCGCATACAATGAGCAGTTCTTC